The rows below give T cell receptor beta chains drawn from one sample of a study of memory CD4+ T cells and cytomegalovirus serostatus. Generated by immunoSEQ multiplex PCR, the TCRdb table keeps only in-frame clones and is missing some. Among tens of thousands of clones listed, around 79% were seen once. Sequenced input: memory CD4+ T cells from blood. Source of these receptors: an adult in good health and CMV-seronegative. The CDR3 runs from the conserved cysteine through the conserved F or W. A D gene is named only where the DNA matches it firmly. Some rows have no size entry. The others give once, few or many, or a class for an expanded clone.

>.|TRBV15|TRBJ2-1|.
CATSRDRGYEQFF
TGTGCCACCAGCAGAGATCGGGGGTATGAGCAGTTCTTC
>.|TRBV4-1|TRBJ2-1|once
CASSPGWLAGEQFF
TGCGCCAGCAGCCCAGGGTGGCTAGCCGGTGAGCAGTTCTTC
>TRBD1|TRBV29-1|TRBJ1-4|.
CSAALDRGRAGLFF
TGCAGCGCGGCCCTGGACAGGGGGCGTGCGGGACTGTTTTTT
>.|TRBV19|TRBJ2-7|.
CASSKLHGEQYF
TGTGCCAGTAGTAAGCTACATGGCGAGCAGTACTTC
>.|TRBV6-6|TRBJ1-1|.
CASSYLAAEAFF
TGTGCCAGCAGTTACTTAGCAGCTGAAGCTTTCTTT
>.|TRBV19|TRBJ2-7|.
CASSIGWQPSEQYF
TGTGCCAGTAGTATTGGGTGGCAACCCTCCGAGCAGTACTTC
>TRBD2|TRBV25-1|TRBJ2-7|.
CASRPGGSYEQYF
TGTGCCAGCAGGCCCGGGGGGTCCTACGAGCAGTACTTC
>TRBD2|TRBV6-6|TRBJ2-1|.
CASTTRGGSSYNEQFF
TGTGCCAGCACCACCCGGGGGGGGAGTTCCTACAATGAGCAGTTCTTC
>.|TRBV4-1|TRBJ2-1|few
CASSQDANWGNEQFF
TGCGCCAGCAGCCAAGACGCCAACTGGGGCAATGAGCAGTTCTTC
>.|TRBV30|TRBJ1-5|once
CAWSSPGASNQPQHF
TGTGCCTGGAGCTCCCCGGGCGCGAGCAATCAGCCCCAGCATTTT
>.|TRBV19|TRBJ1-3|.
CASMPFTGFGNTIYF
TGTGCCAGTATGCCGTTTACAGGGTTCGGAAACACCATATATTTT